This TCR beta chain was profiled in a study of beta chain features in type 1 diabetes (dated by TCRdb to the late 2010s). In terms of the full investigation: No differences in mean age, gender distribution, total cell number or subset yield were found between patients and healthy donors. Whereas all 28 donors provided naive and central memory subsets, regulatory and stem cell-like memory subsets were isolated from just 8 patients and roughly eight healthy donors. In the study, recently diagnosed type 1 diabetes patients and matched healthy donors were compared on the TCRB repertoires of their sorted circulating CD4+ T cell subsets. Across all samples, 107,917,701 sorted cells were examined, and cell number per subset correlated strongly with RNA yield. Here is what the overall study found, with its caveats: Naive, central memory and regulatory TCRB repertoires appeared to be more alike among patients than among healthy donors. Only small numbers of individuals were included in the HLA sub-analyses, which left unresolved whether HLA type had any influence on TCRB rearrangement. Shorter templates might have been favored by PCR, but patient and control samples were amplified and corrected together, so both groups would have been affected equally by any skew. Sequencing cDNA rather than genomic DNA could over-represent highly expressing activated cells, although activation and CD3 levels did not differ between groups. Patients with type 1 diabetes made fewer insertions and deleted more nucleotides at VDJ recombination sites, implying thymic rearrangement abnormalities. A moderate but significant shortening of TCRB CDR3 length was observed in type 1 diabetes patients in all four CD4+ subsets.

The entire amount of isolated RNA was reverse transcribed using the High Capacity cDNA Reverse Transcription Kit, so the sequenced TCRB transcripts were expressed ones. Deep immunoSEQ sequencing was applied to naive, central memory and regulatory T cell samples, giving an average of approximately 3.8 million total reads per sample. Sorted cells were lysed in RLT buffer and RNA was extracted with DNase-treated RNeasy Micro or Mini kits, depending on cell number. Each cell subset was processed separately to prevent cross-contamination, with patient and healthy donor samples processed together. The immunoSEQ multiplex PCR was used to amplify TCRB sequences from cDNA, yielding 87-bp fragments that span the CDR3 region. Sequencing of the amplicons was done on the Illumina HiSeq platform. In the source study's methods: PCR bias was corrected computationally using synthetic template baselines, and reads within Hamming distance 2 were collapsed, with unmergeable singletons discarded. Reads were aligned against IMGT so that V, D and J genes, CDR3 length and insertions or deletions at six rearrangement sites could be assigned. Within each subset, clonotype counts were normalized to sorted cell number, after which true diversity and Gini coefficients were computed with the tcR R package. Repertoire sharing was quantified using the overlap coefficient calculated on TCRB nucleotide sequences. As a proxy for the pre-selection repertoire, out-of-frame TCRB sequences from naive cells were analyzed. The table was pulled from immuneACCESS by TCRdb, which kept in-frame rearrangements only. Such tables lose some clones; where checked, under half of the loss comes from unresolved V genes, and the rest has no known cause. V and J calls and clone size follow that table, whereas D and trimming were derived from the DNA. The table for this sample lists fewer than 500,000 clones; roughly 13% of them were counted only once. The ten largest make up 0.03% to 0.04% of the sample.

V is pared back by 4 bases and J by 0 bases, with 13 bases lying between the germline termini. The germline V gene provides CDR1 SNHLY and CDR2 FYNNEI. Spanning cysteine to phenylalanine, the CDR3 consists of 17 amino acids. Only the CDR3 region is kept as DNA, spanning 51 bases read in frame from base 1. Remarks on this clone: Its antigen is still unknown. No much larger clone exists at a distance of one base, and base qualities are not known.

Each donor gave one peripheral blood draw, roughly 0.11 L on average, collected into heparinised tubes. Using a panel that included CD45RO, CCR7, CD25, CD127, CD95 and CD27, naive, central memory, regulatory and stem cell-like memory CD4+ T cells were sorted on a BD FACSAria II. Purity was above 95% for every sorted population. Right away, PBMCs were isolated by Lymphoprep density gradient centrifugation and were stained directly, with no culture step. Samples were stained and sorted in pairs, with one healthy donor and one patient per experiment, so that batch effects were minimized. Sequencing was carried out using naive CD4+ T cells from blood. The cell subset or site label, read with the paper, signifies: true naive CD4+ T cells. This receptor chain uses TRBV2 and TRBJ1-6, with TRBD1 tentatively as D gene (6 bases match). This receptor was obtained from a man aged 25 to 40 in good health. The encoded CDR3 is CASSVRTVSSYNSPLHF. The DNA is TGTGCCAGCAGTGTACGGACAGTTAGCTCCTATAATTCACCCCTCCACTTT.